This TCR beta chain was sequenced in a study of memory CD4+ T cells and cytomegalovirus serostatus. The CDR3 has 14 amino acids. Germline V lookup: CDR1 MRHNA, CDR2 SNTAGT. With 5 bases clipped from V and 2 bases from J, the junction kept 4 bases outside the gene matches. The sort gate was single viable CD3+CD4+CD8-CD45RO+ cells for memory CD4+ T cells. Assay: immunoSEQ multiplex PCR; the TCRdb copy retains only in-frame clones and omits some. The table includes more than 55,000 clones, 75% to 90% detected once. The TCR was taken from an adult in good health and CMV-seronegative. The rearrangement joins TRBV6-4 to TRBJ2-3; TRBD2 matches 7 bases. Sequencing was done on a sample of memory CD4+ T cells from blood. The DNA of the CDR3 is TGTGCCAGCAGTTCTAGCGGAATCACAGATACGCAGTATTTT. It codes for CASSSSGITDTQYF.